These 31 T cell receptor beta chains came from one sample sequenced in a study of Ad26.COV2.S vaccination and SARS-CoV-2 variants. Assay: immunoSEQ multiplex PCR; the TCRdb copy retains only in-frame clones and omits some. This table holds roughly 700,000 clones, roughly 90% found once. Treatment defined: roughly 20 received Ad26.COV2.S at low or high dose, single or two shots; about five received placebo; per-sample allocation not given. Samples came from day 63 after the first vaccine or placebo injection. The sample here was peripheral blood, taken in a trial of Ad26.COV2.S vaccine versus placebo. These receptors were collected from a person between 18 and 60 years old who received the Ad26.COV2.S COVID-19 vaccine or a placebo.

In regard to this clone: At the DNA level, this CDR3 is encoded by other sequences in the same sample as well. The chain carries TRBV27 and TRBJ1-1; D not certain. V lost 2 bases to trimming and J lost 1 base, with 5 bases between them. Germline V gene sequence: CDR1 MNHEY, CDR2 SMNVEV (reference sequence). CDR3 length: 13 residues. The CDR3 DNA reads as TGTGCCAGCAGTTTAACGGAGAACACTGAAGCTTTCTTT. Encoded protein: CASSLTENTEAFF.

The chain uses TRBV3-1 (or the pseudogene TRBV3-2) and TRBJ1-2; 7 bases line up with TRBD1. The CDR3 has 13 amino acids. V dropped 4 bases and J dropped 7; count of bases not matched to a gene: 6. The germline gives CDR1 LGHDT, CDR2 YNNKEL (reference sequence). The CDR3 spells CASSLQGGSGYTF. In nucleotides, the CDR3 is TGTGCCAGCAGCCTCCAGGGGGGTTCTGGCTACACCTTC.

The chain couples TRBV7-2 to TRBJ2-2; D is unresolved. The CDR3 loop spans 12 amino acids. Germline CDR1 SGHTA, CDR2 FQGNSA. The germline V and J ends were trimmed by 5 bases and 4 bases, with 5 bases remaining between them. CDR3 sequence: CASSLSTGELFF. CDR3 nucleotide sequence: TGTGCCAGCAGCCTCAGCACCGGGGAGCTGTTTTTT.

V gene TRBV2 combines with J gene TRBJ1-4; TRBD1 is a possible D gene (6 bases). V was clipped by 4 bases and J by 6 bases, with 15 bases between them. The germline V gene encodes CDR1 SNHLY and CDR2 FYNNEI. CDR3 length: 15 amino acids. CDR3 in DNA: TGTGCCAGCAGTGCCAACAGGGCTAGGGATGAAAAACTGTTTTTT. This sequence encodes CASSANRARDEKLFF.

The chain carries TRBV19 and TRBJ1-1; the match to TRBD1 covers 7 bases. Germline CDR1 reads LNHDA; CDR2 reads SQIVND (reference sequence). V shed 0 bases and J 1 base; nucleotides not matched to a gene: 5. CDR3 length equals 16 residues. The CDR3 loop reads CASSIDLRQGNTEAFF. The DNA of the CDR3 is TGTGCCAGTAGTATAGACCTCAGACAGGGGAACACTGAAGCTTTCTTT.

This sequence joins TRBV7-9 and TRBJ2-3; a possible D gene is TRBD2 (7 bases). Germline CDR1 is SEHNR and CDR2 is FQNEAQ (reference sequence). This CDR3 is 15 amino acids long. The ends were cut back, 0 bases at V and 3 bases at J, with 10 bases in the middle. The CDR3 bases are TGTGCCAGCAGCTTAGCGGGGGGGCCTACAGATACGCAGTATTTT. The encoded protein is CASSLAGGPTDTQYF.

The count of this clone is one. This rearrangement joins TRBV27 to TRBJ2-1; 9 bases align to TRBD1. The CDR3 loop spans 14 amino acids. Germline V gives CDR1 MNHEY, CDR2 SMNVEV (reference sequence). CDR3 sequence: CAPGQGPGVNEQFF. CDR3 nucleotide sequence: TGTGCGCCGGGACAGGGACCGGGGGTTAATGAGCAGTTCTTC.

The V call is TRBV11-3, the J call TRBJ2-7, with TRBD1 identical over 8 bases. This CDR3 is 14 amino acids long. Germline CDR1 SGHNT, CDR2 YENEEA. The junction had 8 bases not matched to a gene; V was cut back by 5 bases and J by 5 bases. Here the CDR3 reads CASSPGTGPNEQYF. The CDR3 DNA sequence: TGTGCCAGCAGCCCCGGGACAGGCCCTAACGAGCAGTACTTC.

The chain carries TRBV5-4 and TRBJ2-7; 8 nucleotides line up with TRBD1. This CDR3 has 15 residues. CDR1 and CDR2 from the germline V gene are SGHNT and YYREEE (reference sequence). V lost 3 bases and J lost 0; bases outside the gene matches: 5. The CDR3 loop is CASSSLDRASYEQYF. The CDR3 DNA reads TGTGCCAGCAGCTCCCTGGACAGGGCCTCCTACGAGCAGTACTTC. Based on the CDR3 plus reference TRBV5-4 and TRBJ2-7, the full variable domain is ETGVTQSPTHLIKTRGQQVTLRCSSQSGHNTVSWYQQALGQGPQFIFQYYREEENGRGNFPPRFSGLQFPNYSSELNVNALELDDSALYLCASSSLDRASYEQYFGPGTRLTVT.

This rearrangement joins TRBV6-5 to TRBJ1-6; D not resolved. V was pared by 6 bases and J by 8 bases, with 14 bases between. From germline, CDR1 is MNHEY and CDR2 SVGAGI. The CDR3 spans 14 residues. For the CDR3, the DNA is TGTGCCAGCAGGCAGGACCCGGTATATTCACCCCTCCACTTT. Translating gives CASRQDPVYSPLHF.

The rearrangement links TRBV29-1 to TRBJ2-1; 9 nucleotides line up with TRBD1. CDR1 is SQVTM and CDR2 is ANQGSEA in the germline V gene. This CDR3 has 13 amino acids. Trimming took 7 bases from V and 9 from J; bases not matched to a gene: 10. The CDR3 region has the DNA TGCAGCGCCCAACAGGGGGCGCGGTTTGAGCAGTTCTTC. Its translation: CSAQQGARFEQFF.

This clone was seen once. V gene TRBV27 combines with J gene TRBJ2-3; D gene uncertain. Germline V gene lookup returns CDR1 MNHEY and CDR2 SMNVEV (reference sequence). This CDR3 region has 14 residues. V lost 5 bases and J 4 bases, leaving 13 bases between the germline ends. As DNA, the CDR3 is TGTGCCAGCAGTCCGCTAGAGAGGCCAGATACGCAGTATTTT. This gives the protein CASSPLERPDTQYF.

The rearrangement links TRBV3-1 (or the pseudogene TRBV3-2) to TRBJ2-5; D is perhaps TRBD2 (6 bases). Between the trimmed V and J ends, which lost 4 bases and 0 bases, there was a span of 12 bases. The CDR3 loop spans 15 amino acids. Germline CDR1 and CDR2: LGHDT and YNNKEL (reference sequence). The CDR3 DNA reads as TGTGCCAGCAGCCTCGGGACTCCTTACCAAGAGACCCAGTACTTC. Residues: CASSLGTPYQETQYF.

This clone appeared a few times. V and J are TRBV5-1 and TRBJ2-3; no clear D gene. Trimming shortened V by 4 bases and J by 6 bases, and 12 bases separated the two germline ends. Per the germline V gene, CDR1 is SGHRS and CDR2 is YFSETQ. The CDR3 has 13 residues. The CDR3 nucleotides read TGCGCCAGCAGCCTACGAATGGGGGATACGCAGTATTTT. Translated, it gives CASSLRMGDTQYF.

The chain links TRBV6-5 to TRBJ2-7; 9 bases are a match to TRBD2. V shed 4 bases and J 7 bases; nucleotides not matched to a gene: 11. The CDR3 spans 15 residues. Germline values: CDR1 MNHEY, CDR2 SVGAGI. The CDR3 loop is CASSSGSSGTLEQYF. DNA for the CDR3: TGTGCCAGCAGTTCCGGGTCTAGCGGGACTTTGGAGCAGTACTTC.

The rearrangement joins TRBV18 to TRBJ2-7, with 9 bases fitting TRBD1. In germline, CDR1 is KGHSH, CDR2 LQKENI. The CDR3 length is 18 residues. V lost 3 bases to trimming and J lost 1 base; unmatched junction nucleotides: 13. The CDR3 spells CASSPNTLWDRVSYEQYF. The CDR3 DNA follows: TGTGCCAGCTCACCCAATACCTTGTGGGACAGGGTTTCCTACGAGCAGTACTTC.

J is TRBJ1-5 and V is TRBV7-8; D uncertain. Germline lookup yields CDR1 SGHVS and CDR2 FQNEAQ. CDR3 length: 13 amino acids. The V end lost 0 bases, the J end lost 10 bases, and 10 bases lay between the germline ends. In nucleotides, the CDR3 is TGTGCCAGCAGCTTAGCGGGTAGTTCTCCCCAGCATTTT. Its translation: CASSLAGSSPQHF.

This chain uses TRBV5-8 with TRBJ2-7, with D possibly TRBD1 on 6 matching bases. The CDR3 is 13 residues long. Germline-derived CDR1 and CDR2 are SGHTS and YDEGEE. V shed 2 bases and J shed 1 base, with 7 bases lying between them. This chain's CDR3 is CASSLGQSYEQYF. The CDR3 DNA is TGTGCCAGCAGCTTAGGACAGTCCTACGAGCAGTACTTC. Full variable domain (outside the CDR3, taken from reference TRBV5-8 and TRBJ2-7): EAGVTQSPTHLIKTRGQQATLRCSPISGHTSVYWYQQALGLGLQFLLWYDEGEERNRGNFPPRFSGRQFPNYSSELNVNALELEDSALYLCASSLGQSYEQYFGPGTRLTVT.

The chain links TRBV9 to TRBJ2-5; TRBD2 matches at 10 bases. The CDR3 runs to 14 residues. Trimming removed 3 bases from V and 5 bases from J; junction bases left unmatched: 4. CDR1 and CDR2 (germline): SGDLS, YYNGEE. The CDR3 nucleotides read TGTGCCAGCAGCGAGGGACTAGCGAGGGAGACCCAGTACTTC. Protein product: CASSEGLARETQYF.

In this sample, this clone turned up once. J is TRBJ2-6 and V is TRBV7-9; D not certain. The germline V and J ends were trimmed by 4 bases and 0 bases, with 13 bases remaining between them. Germline V gives CDR1 SEHNR, CDR2 FQNEAQ (reference sequence). The CDR3 consists of 17 residues. The DNA of the CDR3 is TGTGCCAGCAGCTCGGATAGGGCCTTCTCTGGGGCCAACGTCCTGACTTTC. Encoded protein: CASSSDRAFSGANVLTF.

The V gene is TRBV5-4, the J gene TRBJ2-5, with D uncertain. Trimming took 1 base from V and 0 from J, leaving 4 bases between them. This CDR3 contains 13 residues. Germline CDR1 and CDR2: SGHNT and YYREEE (reference sequence). The CDR3 DNA reads TGTGCCAGCAGCTTGTTGAACCAAGAGACCCAGTACTTC. Translated, it gives CASSLLNQETQYF. The full variable domain, with the rest looked up from reference TRBV5-4 and TRBJ2-5, is ETGVTQSPTHLIKTRGQQVTLRCSSQSGHNTVSWYQQALGQGPQFIFQYYREEENGRGNFPPRFSGLQFPNYSSELNVNALELDDSALYLCASSLLNQETQYFGPGTRLLVL.

V usage is TRBV4-2 and J usage is TRBJ1-2, with 8 bases lining up with TRBD1. Germline CDR1 is LGHNA and CDR2 is YNFKEQ. This CDR3 is built from 15 residues. V shed 2 bases, J shed 5 bases, and the junction held 7 bases outside the gene matches. The CDR3 sequence is CASSQPTGGNYGYTF. The CDR3 DNA follows: TGTGCCAGCAGCCAACCCACAGGGGGTAATTATGGCTACACCTTC.

The gene calls are TRBV18 and TRBJ1-1; D is possibly TRBD1 (5 bases). Germline CDR1 and CDR2: KGHSH and LQKENI. The V and J ends lost 0 bases and 4 bases respectively, with 12 bases between them. CDR3 length equals 15 residues. The DNA of the CDR3 is TGTGCCAGCTCACCACCTGGCAGGGTAGGCACTGAAGCTTTCTTT. It specifies CASSPPGRVGTEAFF.

The chain combines TRBV15 with TRBJ2-6, with D unclear. CDR3 length: 14 amino acids. Germline CDR1 is LNHNV and CDR2 is YYDKDF (reference sequence). V lost 0 bases to trimming and J lost 3 bases, with 3 bases between them. In DNA, the CDR3 is TGTGCCACCAGCAGAGATAATGGGGCCAACGTCCTGACTTTC. This sequence encodes CATSRDNGANVLTF.

V gene TRBV30 combines with J gene TRBJ1-4, with unresolved D. CDR3 length equals 13 residues. V was pared by 0 bases and J by 7 bases, with 9 bases between. Germline values: CDR1 GTSNPN, CDR2 SVGIG (reference sequence). The CDR3 DNA follows: TGTGCCTGGAGTGTACTTGTGGGTGAAAAACTGTTTTTT. Encoded protein: CAWSVLVGEKLFF.

The rearrangement links TRBV19 to TRBJ2-7, with TRBD1 identical over 9 bases. Trimming at V came to 7 bases and at J to 2 bases, leaving 9 bases not matched to a gene. The CDR3 runs 15 residues. The germline V gene encodes CDR1 LNHDA and CDR2 SQIVND (reference sequence). CDR3 coding DNA: TGTGCCAGTACCCCGGGACAGGGCGCTGCCTACGAGCAGTACTTC. Protein sequence: CASTPGQGAAYEQYF.

This chain uses TRBV4-2 with TRBJ2-5; TRBD2 matches at 9 bases. The CDR3 has 16 residues. J gave up 5 bases and V 4 bases, and 11 bases lay outside the gene matches. The germline gives CDR1 LGHNA, CDR2 YNFKEQ. This CDR3 reads CASSRRISGSGETQYF. The CDR3 coding sequence is TGTGCCAGCAGCCGAAGAATTAGCGGGAGTGGGGAGACCCAGTACTTC.

V is TRBV7-9 and J is TRBJ2-1; no clear D. V was clipped by 5 bases and J by 15 bases, with 11 bases between them. This CDR3 has 10 residues. Looked up from germline, CDR1 is SEHNR and CDR2 is FQNEAQ (reference sequence). The CDR3 nucleotides are TGTGCCAGCAGCCCCGATCCCGGGTTCTTC. This codes for CASSPDPGFF. The full variable domain, completed using reference TRBV7-9 and TRBJ2-1, is DTGVSQNPRHKITKRGQNVTFRCDPISEHNRLYWYRQTLGQGPEFLTYFQNEAQLEKSRLLSDRFSAERPKGSFSTLEIQRTEQGDSAMYLCASSPDPGFFGPGTRLTVL.

The chain joins TRBV5-1 to TRBJ2-7; D is unresolved. V lost 2 bases to trimming and J lost 2 bases, with 11 bases between them. CDR1 is SGHRS and CDR2 is YFSETQ in the germline V gene. CDR3 length: 14 residues. In DNA, the CDR3 is TGCGCCAGCAGCTTTTCTCCCGCCCCCTACGAGCAGTACTTC. Its protein is CASSFSPAPYEQYF. Full variable domain (remainder filled in from reference TRBV5-1 and TRBJ2-7): KAGVTQTPRYLIKTRGQQVTLSCSPISGHRSVSWYQQTPGQGLQFLFEYFSETQRNKGNFPGRFSGRQFSNSRSEMNVSTLELGDSALYLCASSFSPAPYEQYFGPGTRLTVT.

This chain uses TRBV7-8 with TRBJ2-7, with D perhaps given as TRBD1 or TRBD2 (5 bases each). The CDR3 length is 14 residues. Germline V gives CDR1 SGHVS, CDR2 FQNEAQ. Trimming left V 2 bases short and J 7 bases short, with 15 bases between. This CDR3 is CASSLRQGRWEQYF. In DNA, the CDR3 is TGTGCCAGCAGCTTAAGGCAGGGACGGTGGGAGCAGTACTTC.

V gene TRBV5-1 combines with J gene TRBJ1-1, with a tentative D call TRBD1 (5 bases). The V and J ends lost 4 bases and 2 bases respectively, with 12 bases between them. There are 14 residues in the CDR3. CDR1 SGHRS and CDR2 YFSETQ come from the germline V gene. The CDR3 DNA follows: TGCGCCAGCAGCCTCCTGGGGGATAACACTGAAGCTTTCTTT. Translated, it gives CASSLLGDNTEAFF.